The clone carrying this T cell receptor beta chain occurred many times. Its target is not known. From the RT-PCR reads, TCRdb called clonotypes with MiXCR, one entry per CDR3 protein. The top ten hold over 10% of the sample, which has about 160,000 distinct CDR3 sequences, about 11% seen once. The sample is drawn from a study of response to subunit inactivated influenza vaccine. Study-wide results and limits: Authors suggested seasonal influenza vaccinations each recruit few new T cells.

This sequence originates from a man aged 50 to 59 who received an inactivated influenza vaccine. The sequenced sample was non-naive T cells sorted from PBMCs, obtained roughly 45 days after vaccination.

In nucleotides, the CDR3 is TGTGCCAGCAGTCCCAGGGGAAACATTCAGTACTTC. Translated: CASSPRGNIQYF. The rearrangement joins TRBV12-3 or TRBV12-4 to TRBJ2-4; a possible D gene is TRBD1 (6 bases). V was trimmed by 5 bases and J by 6 bases, leaving 8 bases between them. The CDR3 consists of 12 residues.